The source of this T cell receptor beta chain is a study of neurological immune-mediated disorders. 5'RACE generated cDNA with 10-nucleotide random UMIs. Via MiXCR, TCRdb re-called the 5' RACE reads, giving one row per CDR3 protein. The table includes under 100,000 distinct CDR3 sequences, roughly an eighth detected once. Trimming removed 0 bases at V and 3 bases at J, with 6 bases between. This CDR3 has 13 residues. Germline V lookup: CDR1 MNHEY, CDR2 SVGAGI. Indicated time point: longitudinal time-point 2. Preparation of the unsorted libraries drew on 2 million PBMCs stored at -80 C. The study's findings and limits: While HTLV-1-associated myelopathy showed the greatest TCR clonal expansion, multiple sclerosis showed the least, falling below healthy controls. TCR-beta repertoires seemed private in all groups, with no expanded CDR3 amino acid sequences shared.

This clonotype came up many times. What it recognizes is unknown. Sequencing was done on a sample of PBMCs. This clonotype was obtained from a female donor with HTLV-1-associated myelopathy (HAM/TSP). The chain combines TRBV6-5 with TRBJ2-7; D is perhaps TRBD2 (5 bases). DNA of the CDR3: TGTGCCAGCAGTTACTCCGAGGGCTACGAGCAGTACTTC. Amino acids: CASSYSEGYEQYF.